A selection of T cell receptor beta chains follows, all from one sample in a study of blood T cells in healthy people across ages. TCRdb called the 5' RACE reads again in MiXCR, with one record for every CDR3 protein. The data show around 990,000 distinct CDR3 sequences, approximately 26% seen once. These records were also assigned to another study, of T cells of mothers and their children.

Input material: blood. The receptors were gathered from a girl aged 2 to 9 in good health. Both conserved end residues are part of each CDR3. The order of the fields is CDR3 protein, CDR3 DNA, J gene, clone size, D gene, V gene. The D gene is left open where the match is weak. Only some rows state a clone size, as once, few, many or a class for expanded clones.

CDR3: CASSQGASGRQYF
DNA: TGCGCCAGCAGCCAAGGAGCTAGCGGGAGGCAGTACTTC
J: TRBJ2-5
size: few
D: TRBD2
V: TRBV4-1

CDR3: CAIRGTFSSYEQYF
DNA: TGTGCGATAAGGGGCACATTTAGCTCCTACGAGCAGTACTTC
J: TRBJ2-7
size: -
D: -
V: TRBV2

CDR3: CASSSQSGRSYNEQFF
DNA: TGTGCCAGCAGTTCACAAAGCGGGAGGTCCTACAATGAGCAGTTCTTC
J: TRBJ2-1
size: few
D: TRBD2
V: TRBV28

CDR3: CASSQRTGGYTGELFF
DNA: TGTGCCAGCAGCCAGAGGACAGGGGGCTACACCGGGGAGCTGTTTTTT
J: TRBJ2-2
size: -
D: TRBD1
V: TRBV11-3

CDR3: CASSIEWRGITDTQYF
DNA: TGTGCCAGTAGTATAGAGTGGCGGGGTATCACAGATACGCAGTATTTT
J: TRBJ2-3
size: -
D: -
V: TRBV19

CDR3: CASSLIGPPLNTEAFF
DNA: TGTGCCAGCAGTTTAATCGGGCCGCCGTTGAACACTGAAGCTTTCTTT
J: TRBJ1-1
size: -
D: -
V: TRBV28

CDR3: CAISGLRQGRGEQYF
DNA: TGTGCCATCAGCGGCCTTCGACAGGGAAGAGGCGAGCAGTACTTC
J: TRBJ2-7
size: -
D: TRBD1
V: TRBV10-3

CDR3: CASSYRDRGAYEQYF
DNA: TGTGCCAGCAGTTACCGGGACAGGGGTGCCTACGAGCAGTACTTC
J: TRBJ2-7
size: -
D: TRBD1
V: TRBV6-2/TRBV6-3

CDR3: CASSGPRGNEQFF
DNA: TGTGCCAGCAGTGGGCCGCGAGGCAATGAGCAGTTCTTC
J: TRBJ2-1
size: -
D: -
V: TRBV25-1

CDR3: CSVEEGRAEQYF
DNA: TGCAGCGTTGAAGAGGGCAGGGCCGAGCAGTACTTC
J: TRBJ2-7
size: -
D: -
V: TRBV29-1

CDR3: CASSVRDIFAETQYF
DNA: TGTGCCAGTAGCGTCCGGGACATATTCGCAGAGACCCAGTACTTC
J: TRBJ2-5
size: -
D: -
V: TRBV19

CDR3: CASSERTGLQRGGTQYF
DNA: TGTGCCAGCAGTGAAAGGACCGGACTCCAGCGAGGTGGGACCCAGTACTTC
J: TRBJ2-5
size: few
D: -
V: TRBV6-1

CDR3: CASKAEQGITEAFF
DNA: TGTGCCAGCAAAGCAGAACAGGGGATCACTGAAGCTTTCTTT
J: TRBJ1-1
size: -
D: TRBD1
V: TRBV2

CDR3: CASSGGFVASQETQYF
DNA: TGTGCCAGCAGTGGGGGTTTCGTAGCCTCCCAAGAGACCCAGTACTTC
J: TRBJ2-5
size: -
D: -
V: TRBV7-2

CDR3: CSVLRTGELFF
DNA: TGCAGCGTTTTGAGGACCGGGGAGCTGTTTTTT
J: TRBJ2-2
size: -
D: -
V: TRBV29-1

CDR3: CSVGHPTNEKLFF
DNA: TGCAGCGTCGGACACCCAACTAATGAAAAACTGTTTTTT
J: TRBJ1-4
size: -
D: -
V: TRBV29-1

CDR3: CASGQELEQYF
DNA: TGTGCCAGCGGCCAAGAACTCGAGCAGTACTTC
J: TRBJ2-7
size: few
D: -
V: TRBV3-1

CDR3: CASVQGANYGYTF
DNA: TGTGCCAGCGTCCAGGGAGCTAACTATGGCTACACCTTC
J: TRBJ1-2
size: -
D: -
V: TRBV6-6

CDR3: CASSLDPRAKNIQYF
DNA: TGTGCCAGCAGTTTAGACCCGCGGGCCAAAAACATTCAGTACTTC
J: TRBJ2-4
size: -
D: -
V: TRBV12-3/TRBV12-4

CDR3: CASSEAWGTLAVAKNIQYF
DNA: TGTGCCAGCAGTGAAGCTTGGGGGACGTTGGCAGTAGCCAAAAACATTCAGTACTTC
J: TRBJ2-4
size: -
D: -
V: TRBV6-1

CDR3: CASSPGTGFGSPLHF
DNA: TGTGCCAGCAGTCCCGGGACAGGGTTTGGGTCACCCCTCCACTTT
J: TRBJ1-6
size: few
D: TRBD1
V: TRBV7-8

CDR3: CASSEYFMGQVVPMNTEAFF
DNA: TGTGCCAGCAGTGAATACTTTATGGGACAGGTGGTCCCCATGAACACTGAAGCTTTCTTT
J: TRBJ1-1
size: -
D: TRBD1
V: TRBV25-1

CDR3: CASSVAHSAGEAFF
DNA: TGTGCCAGCAGCGTAGCCCATAGTGCCGGTGAAGCTTTCTTT
J: TRBJ1-1
size: few
D: -
V: TRBV9

CDR3: CASSTGYTEAFF
DNA: TGCGCCAGCAGCACGGGGTACACTGAAGCTTTCTTT
J: TRBJ1-1
size: few
D: -
V: TRBV5-1

CDR3: CASSLGVISGANVLTF
DNA: TGTGCCAGCAGCTTAGGGGTCATCTCTGGGGCCAACGTCCTGACTTTC
J: TRBJ2-6
size: -
D: -
V: TRBV7-2

CDR3: CASSQGGTSGIETQYF
DNA: TGCGCCAGCAGCCAAGGGGGGACTAGCGGGATCGAGACCCAGTACTTC
J: TRBJ2-5
size: -
D: TRBD2
V: TRBV4-3

CDR3: CASSLGYVAGRSTDTQYF
DNA: TGTGCCAGCAGTTTAGGCTACGTAGCGGGGAGAAGCACAGATACGCAATATTTT
J: TRBJ2-3
size: -
D: TRBD2
V: TRBV12-3/TRBV12-4

CDR3: CASSLPSGAGNEQFF
DNA: TGTGCCAGCAGTTTGCCTAGCGGGGCAGGGAATGAGCAGTTCTTC
J: TRBJ2-1
size: -
D: TRBD2
V: TRBV12-3/TRBV12-4

CDR3: CSARETGRQGMGLNYGYTF
DNA: TGCAGTGCTAGAGAAACCGGACGACAGGGGATGGGACTGAACTATGGCTACACCTTC
J: TRBJ1-2
size: -
D: TRBD1
V: TRBV20-1

CDR3: CASSLGEWETQYF
DNA: TGTGCCAGCTCCCTCGGGGAGTGGGAGACCCAGTACTTC
J: TRBJ2-5
size: -
D: -
V: TRBV12-3/TRBV12-4

CDR3: CASSLGRGEGQFF
DNA: TGTGCCAGCAGCTTGGGAAGGGGTGAGGGGCAGTTCTTC
J: TRBJ2-1
size: few
D: -
V: TRBV7-3

CDR3: CASSLGTSGSSSTDTQYF
DNA: TGCGCCAGCAGCTTGGGGACTAGCGGCTCCTCTAGCACAGATACGCAGTATTTT
J: TRBJ2-3
size: few
D: TRBD2
V: TRBV5-1

CDR3: CSVRGSPCEQYF
DNA: TGCAGCGTTCGTGGGAGCCCCTGCGAGCAGTACTTC
J: TRBJ2-7
size: -
D: -
V: TRBV29-1

CDR3: CATSRDLPDTQYF
DNA: TGTGCCACCAGCAGGGATCTTCCAGATACGCAGTATTTT
J: TRBJ2-3
size: -
D: -
V: TRBV15

CDR3: CASSLALAGGLSDTQYF
DNA: TGTGCCAGCAGCTTAGCTCTAGCGGGAGGCCTTTCGGATACGCAGTATTTT
J: TRBJ2-3
size: few
D: TRBD2
V: TRBV11-2

CDR3: CASSYSTEKAPQHF
DNA: TGTGCCAGCAGTTACTCGACAGAAAAGGCGCCCCAGCATTTT
J: TRBJ1-5
size: -
D: -
V: TRBV6-6

CDR3: CSVDTTGGREQYF
DNA: TGCAGCGTTGATACAACAGGGGGCCGAGAGCAGTACTTC
J: TRBJ2-5
size: -
D: TRBD1
V: TRBV29-1

CDR3: CASSLERSAKEKLFF
DNA: TGTGCCAGCAGCTTAGAACGCTCGGCGAAAGAAAAACTGTTTTTT
J: TRBJ1-4
size: few
D: -
V: TRBV7-2

CDR3: CASRRRTGILETQYF
DNA: TGTGCCAGCAGGCGTCGGACAGGTATCCTGGAGACCCAGTACTTC
J: TRBJ2-5
size: few
D: TRBD1
V: TRBV28

CDR3: CAISPRTENNEQFF
DNA: TGTGCCATCAGTCCCCGGACAGAGAACAATGAGCAGTTCTTC
J: TRBJ2-1
size: -
D: -
V: TRBV10-3

CDR3: CASGLTYEQYF
DNA: TGTGCTAGTGGTTTGACGTACGAGCAGTACTTC
J: TRBJ2-7
size: -
D: -
V: TRBV12-5

CDR3: CASSLGDSRNYGYTF
DNA: TGCGCCAGCAGCTTGGGGGACAGTCGTAACTATGGCTACACCTTC
J: TRBJ1-2
size: -
D: TRBD1
V: TRBV5-1

CDR3: CASSRTASNEKLFF
DNA: TGTGCCAGCAGCCGGACAGCGTCAAATGAAAAACTGTTTTTT
J: TRBJ1-4
size: few
D: -
V: TRBV7-6

CDR3: CASSEATGTEKLFF
DNA: TGTGCCAGCAGTGAAGCGACAGGGACTGAAAAACTGTTTTTT
J: TRBJ1-4
size: once
D: TRBD1
V: TRBV2

CDR3: CASSGQGARETQYF
DNA: TGTGCCAGCAGCGGTCAGGGGGCCCGTGAGACCCAGTACTTC
J: TRBJ2-5
size: -
D: TRBD1
V: TRBV9

CDR3: CASSFRRGTNEKLFF
DNA: TGTGCCAGCAGTTTTCGCCGGGGGACTAATGAAAAACTGTTTTTT
J: TRBJ1-4
size: -
D: -
V: TRBV28

CDR3: CASSLAQGSGYTF
DNA: TGCGCCAGCAGCTTGGCACAGGGGAGCGGCTACACCTTC
J: TRBJ1-2
size: -
D: TRBD1
V: TRBV5-1

CDR3: CSVVRQGWDTEAFF
DNA: TGCAGCGTCGTCCGACAGGGCTGGGACACTGAAGCTTTCTTT
J: TRBJ1-1
size: -
D: TRBD1
V: TRBV29-1

CDR3: CASSLDRASGSPLHF
DNA: TGTGCCAGCAGTTTAGACAGGGCATCAGGATCACCCCTCCACTTT
J: TRBJ1-6
size: many
D: TRBD1
V: TRBV27

CDR3: CASSLEAGGEKLFF
DNA: TGCGCCAGCAGCTTGGAGGCGGGAGGTGAAAAACTGTTTTTT
J: TRBJ1-4
size: -
D: -
V: TRBV5-1